This is a list of T cell receptor beta chains from one sample in a study of cytomegalovirus exposure and HLA in healthy donors. Profiled with immunoSEQ multiplex PCR; TCRdb holds only in-frame clones, not every one. The sample lists approximately 150,000 clones, approximately 80% occurring once. The source material was PBMCs. The receptors derive from a woman aged 30 to 39 in good health and CMV-seropositive. The CDR3 runs from the conserved cysteine through the conserved F or W. A D gene is named only where the DNA matches it firmly. A clone size is listed for some rows: how often the clone was seen (once, few, many), or a class if it is expanded.

d_gene,abundance,j_gene,v_gene,CDR3aa,CDR3nt
-,-,TRBJ1-1,TRBV7-9,CASQAGESVGFNTEAFF,TGTGCCAGCCAGGCGGGGGAATCCGTGGGGTTTAACACTGAAGCTTTCTTT
-,-,TRBJ2-3,TRBV5-6,CASSYLTGNGGADTQYF,TGTGCCAGCAGCTACCTTACAGGGAATGGAGGTGCAGATACGCAGTATTTT
-,-,TRBJ2-3,TRBV6-6,CASSYFDTRDTQYF,TGTGCCAGCAGTTATTTCGACACAAGGGATACGCAGTATTTT
-,once,TRBJ1-5,TRBV28,CASVQGNQPQHF,TGTGCCAGCGTGCAGGGAAATCAGCCCCAGCATTTT
-,once,TRBJ2-7,TRBV27,CASSLRTDPFYEQYF,TGTGCCAGCAGTTTACGCACAGACCCATTTTACGAGCAGTACTTC
-,few,TRBJ2-5,TRBV10-3,CAISESLLELYF,TGTGCCATCAGTGAGTCGTTGTTAGAATTGTACTTC
-,-,TRBJ1-2,TRBV6-1,CASSEDEVYGYTF,TGTGCCAGCAGTGAAGATGAGGTCTATGGCTACACCTTC
TRBD2,-,TRBJ2-5,TRBV5-1,CASTGGGQAETQYF,TGCGCCAGCACCGGGGGGGGGCAGGCAGAGACCCAGTACTTC
-,-,TRBJ1-3,TRBV4-1,CASSQGGRGPAGAINTIYF,TGCGCCAGCAGCCAAGGTGGCAGAGGGCCGGCGGGGGCAATAAACACCATATATTTT
-,-,TRBJ2-5,TRBV5-1,CASSLAGTSKETQYF,TGCGCCAGCAGCTTGGCCGGGACTTCTAAAGAGACCCAGTACTTC
TRBD1,-,TRBJ1-3,TRBV19,CASSEDREGSGNTIYF,TGTGCCAGTAGTGAGGACAGGGAAGGCTCTGGAAACACCATATATTTT
TRBD1,-,TRBJ1-2,TRBV4-2,CASSPDREGYGYTF,TGTGCCAGCAGCCCGGACAGGGAGGGCTATGGCTACACCTTC
TRBD1,-,TRBJ1-1,TRBV9,CASRPGTGRMNTEAFF,TGTGCCAGCAGGCCCGGGACAGGGAGGATGAACACTGAAGCTTTCTTT
TRBD1,-,TRBJ1-1,TRBV6-5,CATMDRKAFF,TGTGCCACCATGGACAGGAAAGCTTTCTTT
TRBD1,few,TRBJ1-6,TRBV5-1,CASSLDREGSPLHF,TGCGCCAGCAGCCTGGACAGGGAAGGTTCACCCCTCCACTTT
TRBD1,few,TRBJ1-6,TRBV11-2,CASSLVGTGNSPLHF,TGTGCCAGCAGCTTAGTAGGGACAGGGAATTCACCCCTCCACTTT
TRBD1,-,TRBJ2-7,TRBV5-4,CASSTGGPGQGNDRQYF,TGTGCCAGCAGCACGGGCGGTCCGGGACAGGGGAACGATCGGCAGTACTTC